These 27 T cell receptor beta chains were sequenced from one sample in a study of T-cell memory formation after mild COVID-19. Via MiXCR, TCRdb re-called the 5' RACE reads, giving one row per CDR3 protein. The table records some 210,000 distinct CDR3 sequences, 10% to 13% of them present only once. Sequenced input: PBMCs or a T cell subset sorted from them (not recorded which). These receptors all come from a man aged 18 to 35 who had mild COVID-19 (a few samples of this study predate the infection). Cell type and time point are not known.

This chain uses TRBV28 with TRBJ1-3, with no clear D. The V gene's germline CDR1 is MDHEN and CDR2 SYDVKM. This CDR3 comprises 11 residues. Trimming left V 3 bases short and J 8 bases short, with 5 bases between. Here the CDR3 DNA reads TGTGCCAGCAGTTTTATAGACACCATATATTTT. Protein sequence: CASSFIDTIYF.

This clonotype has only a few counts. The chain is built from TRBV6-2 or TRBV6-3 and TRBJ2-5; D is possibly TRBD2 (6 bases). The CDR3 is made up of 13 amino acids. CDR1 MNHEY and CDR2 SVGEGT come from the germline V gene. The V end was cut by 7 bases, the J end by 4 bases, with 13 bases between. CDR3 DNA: TGTGCCAGCATCTCGGACTATGCAGAGACCCAGTACTTC. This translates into CASISDYAETQYF.

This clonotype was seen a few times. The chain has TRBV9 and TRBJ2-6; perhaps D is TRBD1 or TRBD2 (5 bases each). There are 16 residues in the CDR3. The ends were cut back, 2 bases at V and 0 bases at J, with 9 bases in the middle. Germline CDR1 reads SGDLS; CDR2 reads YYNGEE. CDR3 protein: CASSVGRSSGANVLTF. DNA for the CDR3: TGTGCCAGCAGCGTGGGACGATCCTCTGGGGCCAACGTCCTGACTTTC. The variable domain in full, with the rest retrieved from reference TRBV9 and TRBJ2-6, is DSGVTQTPKHLITATGQRVTLRCSPRSGDLSVYWYQQSLDQGLQFLIQYYNGEERAKGNILERFSAQQFPDLHSELNLSSLELGDSALYFCASSVGRSSGANVLTFGAGSRLTVL.

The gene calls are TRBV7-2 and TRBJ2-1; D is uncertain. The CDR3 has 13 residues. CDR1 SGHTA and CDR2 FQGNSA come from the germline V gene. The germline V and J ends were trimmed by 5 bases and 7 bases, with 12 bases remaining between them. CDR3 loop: CASSPPSQNEQFF. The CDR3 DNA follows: TGTGCCAGCAGCCCCCCCAGTCAGAATGAGCAGTTCTTC. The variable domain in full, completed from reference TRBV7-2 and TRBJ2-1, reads GAGVSQSPSNKVTEKGKDVELRCDPISGHTALYWYRQSLGQGLEFLIYFQGNSAPDKSGLPSDRFSAERTGGSVSTLTIQRTQQEDSAVYLCASSPPSQNEQFFGPGTRLTVL.

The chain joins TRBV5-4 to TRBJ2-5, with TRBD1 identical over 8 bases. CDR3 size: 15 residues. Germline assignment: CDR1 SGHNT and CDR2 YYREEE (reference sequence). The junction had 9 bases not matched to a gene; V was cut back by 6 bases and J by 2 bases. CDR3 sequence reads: CASNFLTGEQETQYF. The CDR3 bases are TGTGCCAGCAACTTTTTGACAGGGGAGCAAGAGACCCAGTACTTC.

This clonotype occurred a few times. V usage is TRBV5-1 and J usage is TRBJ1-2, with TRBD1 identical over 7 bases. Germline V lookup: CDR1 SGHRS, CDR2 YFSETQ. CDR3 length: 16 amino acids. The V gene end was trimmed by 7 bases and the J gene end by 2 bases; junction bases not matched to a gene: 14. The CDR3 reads CASGRGGTASNYGYTF. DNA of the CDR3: TGCGCCAGCGGACGTGGAGGGACAGCGTCGAACTATGGCTACACCTTC.

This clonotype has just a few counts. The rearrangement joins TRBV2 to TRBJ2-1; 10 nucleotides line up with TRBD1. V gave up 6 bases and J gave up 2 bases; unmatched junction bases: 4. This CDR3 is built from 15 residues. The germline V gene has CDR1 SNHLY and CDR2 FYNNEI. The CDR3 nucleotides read TGTGCCAGCAGATATGGGACAGGGGCCTACAATGAGCAGTTCTTC. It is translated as CASRYGTGAYNEQFF.

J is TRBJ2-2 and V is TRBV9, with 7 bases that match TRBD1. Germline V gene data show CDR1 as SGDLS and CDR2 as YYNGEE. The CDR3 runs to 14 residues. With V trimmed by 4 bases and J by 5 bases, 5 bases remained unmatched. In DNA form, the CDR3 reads TGTGCCAGCAGCCTCCAGGACAGGACCGGGGAGCTGTTTTTT. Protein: CASSLQDRTGELFF.

This CDR3 reads CATSGQPNTEAFF. CDR3 bases: TGTGCCACCAGTGGTCAGCCGAACACTGAAGCTTTCTTT. V gene TRBV24-1 combines with J gene TRBJ1-1; D ambiguous. Trimming took off 5 bases at V and 1 base at J, with 7 bases between the two ends. The germline V gene has CDR1 KGHDR and CDR2 SFDVKD. The CDR3 has 13 residues.

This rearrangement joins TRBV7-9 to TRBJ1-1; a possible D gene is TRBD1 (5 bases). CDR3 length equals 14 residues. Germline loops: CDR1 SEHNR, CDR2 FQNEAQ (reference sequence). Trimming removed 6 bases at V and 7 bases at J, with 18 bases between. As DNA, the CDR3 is TGTGCCAGCAGTTCCGGAATCGGGGGACTTGAAGCTTTCTTT. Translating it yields CASSSGIGGLEAFF. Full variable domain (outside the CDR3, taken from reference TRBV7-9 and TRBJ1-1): DTGVSQNPRHKITKRGQNVTFRCDPISEHNRLYWYRQTLGQGPEFLTYFQNEAQLEKSRLLSDRFSAERPKGSFSTLEIQRTEQGDSAMYLCASSSGIGGLEAFFGQGTRLTVV.

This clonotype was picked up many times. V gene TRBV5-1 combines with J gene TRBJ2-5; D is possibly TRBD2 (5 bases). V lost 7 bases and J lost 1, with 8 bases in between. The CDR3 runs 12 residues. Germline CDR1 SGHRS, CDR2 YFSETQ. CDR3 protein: CASSEVQETQYF. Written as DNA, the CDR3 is TGCGCCAGCTCGGAGGTCCAAGAGACCCAGTACTTC.

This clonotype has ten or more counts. In DNA, the CDR3 is TGTGCCAGCAGCTTCCTGGATACGCAGTATTTT. It codes for CASSFLDTQYF. This chain uses TRBV7-2 with TRBJ2-3; no clear D. Trimming removed 3 bases at V and 6 bases at J, with 4 bases between. The CDR3 consists of 11 residues. Germline V gene sequence: CDR1 SGHTA, CDR2 FQGNSA.

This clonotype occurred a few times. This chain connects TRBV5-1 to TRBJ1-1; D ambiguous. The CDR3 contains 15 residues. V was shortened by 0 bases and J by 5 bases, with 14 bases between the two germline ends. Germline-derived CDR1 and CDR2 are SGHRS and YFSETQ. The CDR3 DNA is TGCGCCAGCAGCTTGGGAGCCGGGGTTGGGACTGAAGCTTTCTTT. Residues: CASSLGAGVGTEAFF.

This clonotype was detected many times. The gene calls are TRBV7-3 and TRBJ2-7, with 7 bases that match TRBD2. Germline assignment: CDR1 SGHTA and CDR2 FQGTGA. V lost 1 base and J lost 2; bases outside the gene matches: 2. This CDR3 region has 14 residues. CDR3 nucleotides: TGTGCCAGCAGCTTAATGGGGGGGACCTACGAGCAGTACTTC. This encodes CASSLMGGTYEQYF.

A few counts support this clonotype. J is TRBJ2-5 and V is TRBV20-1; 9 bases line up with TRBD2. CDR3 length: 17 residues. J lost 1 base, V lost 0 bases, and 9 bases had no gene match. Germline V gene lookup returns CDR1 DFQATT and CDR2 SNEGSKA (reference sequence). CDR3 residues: CSARDIRSGGIQETQYF. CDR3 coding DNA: TGCAGTGCTAGAGATATCCGCAGCGGGGGGATCCAAGAGACCCAGTACTTC.

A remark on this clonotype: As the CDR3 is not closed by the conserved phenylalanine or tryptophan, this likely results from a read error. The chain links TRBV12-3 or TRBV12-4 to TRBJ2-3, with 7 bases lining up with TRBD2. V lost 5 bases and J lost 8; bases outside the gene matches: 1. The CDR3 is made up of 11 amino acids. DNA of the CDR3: TGTGCCAGCAGTCAGCGGGGTACGCAGTATTTA. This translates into CASSQRGTQYL.

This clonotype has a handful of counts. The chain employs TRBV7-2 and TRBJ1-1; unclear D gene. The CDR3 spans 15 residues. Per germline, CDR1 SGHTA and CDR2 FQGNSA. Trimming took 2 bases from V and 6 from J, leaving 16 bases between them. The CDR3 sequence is CASSLSPGKAAEAFF. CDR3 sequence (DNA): TGTGCCAGCAGCTTATCCCCGGGAAAAGCGGCTGAAGCTTTCTTT.

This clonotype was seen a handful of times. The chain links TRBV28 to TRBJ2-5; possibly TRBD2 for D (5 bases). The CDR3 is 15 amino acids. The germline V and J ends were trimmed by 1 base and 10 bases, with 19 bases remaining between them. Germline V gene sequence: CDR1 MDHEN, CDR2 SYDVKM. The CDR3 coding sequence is TGTGCCAGCAGTTTATACGGCAGGAACTTCGGGGACCAGTACTTC. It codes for CASSLYGRNFGDQYF. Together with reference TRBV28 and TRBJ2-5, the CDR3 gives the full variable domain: DVKVTQSSRYLVKRTGEKVFLECVQDMDHENMFWYRQDPGLGLRLIYFSYDVKMKEKGDIPEGYSVSREKKERFSLILESASTNQTSMYLCASSLYGRNFGDQYFGPGTRLLVL.

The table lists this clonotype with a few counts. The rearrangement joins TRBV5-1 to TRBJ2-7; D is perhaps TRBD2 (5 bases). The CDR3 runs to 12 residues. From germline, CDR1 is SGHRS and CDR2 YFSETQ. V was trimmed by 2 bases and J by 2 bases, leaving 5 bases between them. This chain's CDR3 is CASSFGTYEQYF. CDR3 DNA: TGCGCCAGCAGCTTCGGGACCTACGAGCAGTACTTC. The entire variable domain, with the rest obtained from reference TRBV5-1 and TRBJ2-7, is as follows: KAGVTQTPRYLIKTRGQQVTLSCSPISGHRSVSWYQQTPGQGLQFLFEYFSETQRNKGNFPGRFSGRQFSNSRSEMNVSTLELGDSALYLCASSFGTYEQYFGPGTRLTVT.

The CDR3 DNA reads TGTGCCAGCAGCTTTCTCAACCCGGACAGGGCCAATCAGCCCCAGCATTTT. Its translation: CASSFLNPDRANQPQHF. J is TRBJ1-5 and V is TRBV7-9, with 8 bases identical to TRBD1. The length of the CDR3 is 17 residues. Trimming at V came to 3 bases and at J to 3 bases, leaving 10 bases not matched to a gene. The germline gives CDR1 SEHNR, CDR2 FQNEAQ (reference sequence).

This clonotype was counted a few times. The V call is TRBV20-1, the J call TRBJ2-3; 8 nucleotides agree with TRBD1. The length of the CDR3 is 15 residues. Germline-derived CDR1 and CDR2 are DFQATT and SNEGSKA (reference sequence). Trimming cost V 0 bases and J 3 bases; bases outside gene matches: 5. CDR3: CSARDSRGLTDTQYF. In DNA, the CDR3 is TGCAGTGCTAGAGATTCCAGGGGGCTTACAGATACGCAGTATTTT.

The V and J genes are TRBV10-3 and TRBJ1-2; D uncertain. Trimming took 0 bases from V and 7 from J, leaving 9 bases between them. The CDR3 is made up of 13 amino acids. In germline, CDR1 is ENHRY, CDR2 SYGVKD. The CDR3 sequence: CAISESEGSGYTF. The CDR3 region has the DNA TGTGCCATCAGTGAGTCTGAGGGATCTGGCTACACCTTC.

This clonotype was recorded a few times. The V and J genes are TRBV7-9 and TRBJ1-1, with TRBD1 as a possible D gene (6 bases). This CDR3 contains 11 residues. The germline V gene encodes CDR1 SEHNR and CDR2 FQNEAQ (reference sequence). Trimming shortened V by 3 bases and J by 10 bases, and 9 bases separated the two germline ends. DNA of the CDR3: TGTGCCAGCAGCTTTGGACAGTCAGCTTTCTTT. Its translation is CASSFGQSAFF.

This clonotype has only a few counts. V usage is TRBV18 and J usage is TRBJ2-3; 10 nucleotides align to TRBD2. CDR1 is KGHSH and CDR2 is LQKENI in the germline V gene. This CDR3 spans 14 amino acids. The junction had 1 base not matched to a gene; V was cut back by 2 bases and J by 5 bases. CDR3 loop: CASSPASGRDTQYF. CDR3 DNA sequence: TGTGCCAGCTCACCAGCTAGCGGGAGAGATACGCAGTATTTT.

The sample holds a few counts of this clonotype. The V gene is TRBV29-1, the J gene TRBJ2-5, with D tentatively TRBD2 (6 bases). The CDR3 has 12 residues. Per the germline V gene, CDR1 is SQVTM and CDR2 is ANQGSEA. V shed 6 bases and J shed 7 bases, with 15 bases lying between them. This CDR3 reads CSVRRDAGTQYF. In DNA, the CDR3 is TGCAGCGTCAGGAGGGACGCAGGGACCCAGTACTTC.

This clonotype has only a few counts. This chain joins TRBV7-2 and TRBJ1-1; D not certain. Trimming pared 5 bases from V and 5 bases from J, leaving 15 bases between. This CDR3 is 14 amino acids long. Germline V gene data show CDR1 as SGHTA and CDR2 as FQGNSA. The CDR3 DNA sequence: TGTGCCAGCAGCCCGCCGGACCGTTGGACTGAAGCTTTCTTT. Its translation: CASSPPDRWTEAFF.

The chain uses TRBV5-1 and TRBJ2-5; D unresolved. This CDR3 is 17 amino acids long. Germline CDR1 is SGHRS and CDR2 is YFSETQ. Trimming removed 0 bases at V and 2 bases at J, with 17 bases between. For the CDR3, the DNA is TGCGCCAGCAGCTTGGCCACGGGCCCACCCGGACAAGAGACCCAGTACTTC. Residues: CASSLATGPPGQETQYF.